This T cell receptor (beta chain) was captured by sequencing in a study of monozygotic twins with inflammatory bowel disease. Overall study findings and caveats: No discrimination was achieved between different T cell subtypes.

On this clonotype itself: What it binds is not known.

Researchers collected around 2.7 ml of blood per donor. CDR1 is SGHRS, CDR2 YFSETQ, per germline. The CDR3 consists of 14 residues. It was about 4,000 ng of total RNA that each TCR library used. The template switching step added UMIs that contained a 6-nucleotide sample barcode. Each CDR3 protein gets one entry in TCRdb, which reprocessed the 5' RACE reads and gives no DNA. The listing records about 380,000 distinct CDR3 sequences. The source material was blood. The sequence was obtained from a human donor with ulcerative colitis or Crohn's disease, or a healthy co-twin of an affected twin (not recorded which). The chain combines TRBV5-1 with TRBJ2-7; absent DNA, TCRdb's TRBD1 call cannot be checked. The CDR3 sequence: CASSTTTGTYEQYF.